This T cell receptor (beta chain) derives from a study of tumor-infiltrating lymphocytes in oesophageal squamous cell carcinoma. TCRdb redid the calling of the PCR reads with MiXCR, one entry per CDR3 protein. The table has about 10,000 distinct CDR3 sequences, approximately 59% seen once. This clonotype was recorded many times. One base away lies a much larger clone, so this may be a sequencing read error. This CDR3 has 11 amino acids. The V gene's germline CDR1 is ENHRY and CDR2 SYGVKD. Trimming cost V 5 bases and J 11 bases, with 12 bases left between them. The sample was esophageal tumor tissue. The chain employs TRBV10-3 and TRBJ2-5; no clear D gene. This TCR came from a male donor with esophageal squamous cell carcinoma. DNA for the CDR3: TGTGCCATCAGTATGAATGGTGAGCAGTACTTC. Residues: CAISMNGEQYF.